This TCR beta chain was sequenced in a study of Graves' ophthalmopathy and Graves' hyperthyroidism. The germline CDR1 and CDR2 sequences are MNHEY and SVGAGI. This CDR3 is built from 14 residues. Trimming took 0 bases from V and 6 from J, leaving 12 bases between them. Amplified material comprised TCR beta CDR3 regions derived from RNA transcripts. HTBI primers were used in a first-round RT-PCR, which preceded a second-round multiplex PCR. TCRdb used MiXCR to reprocess the multiplex PCR reads, holding one entry per CDR3 protein. Here the sample spans 200,000 to 250,000 distinct CDR3 sequences, 25% to 30% being singletons.

This TCR derives from a man aged 50-60 years with Graves' ophthalmopathy. This sequence joins TRBV6-5 and TRBJ2-7, with unresolved D. Source material: peripheral blood. The CDR3 DNA reads as TGTGCCAGCAGTTACTCCTTAGCAGGATCCGAGCAGTACTTC. It yields the protein CASSYSLAGSEQYF.